This T cell receptor beta chain came from a study of Graves' ophthalmopathy and Graves' hyperthyroidism. The sequenced template was RNA, covering the TCR beta CDR3 region. HTBI-primed RT-PCR formed the first round, and a multiplex PCR formed the second. One entry per CDR3 protein results from TCRdb running MiXCR on the multiplex PCR reads. Of 600,000 to 950,000 distinct CDR3 sequences listed, approximately 40% were seen once; the top ten hold 40% to 55%. This clonotype was counted only a few times. The receptor's source is an adult man with Graves' ophthalmopathy. The sample taken for sequencing was peripheral blood.

CDR3 protein: CASSLYPREESYNEQFF. The CDR3 DNA reads as TGTGCCAGCAGCTTATACCCGCGGGAGGAATCCTACAATGAGCAGTTCTTC. This sequence joins TRBV9 and TRBJ2-1; 8 bases are shared with TRBD2. The CDR3 has 17 amino acids. V shed 4 bases and J 1 base; nucleotides not matched to a gene: 10. The germline V gene has CDR1 SGDLS and CDR2 YYNGEE. Full variable domain (rest looked up from reference TRBV9 and TRBJ2-1): DSGVTQTPKHLITATGQRVTLRCSPRSGDLSVYWYQQSLDQGLQFLIQYYNGEERAKGNILERFSAQQFPDLHSELNLSSLELGDSALYFCASSLYPREESYNEQFFGPGTRLTVL.